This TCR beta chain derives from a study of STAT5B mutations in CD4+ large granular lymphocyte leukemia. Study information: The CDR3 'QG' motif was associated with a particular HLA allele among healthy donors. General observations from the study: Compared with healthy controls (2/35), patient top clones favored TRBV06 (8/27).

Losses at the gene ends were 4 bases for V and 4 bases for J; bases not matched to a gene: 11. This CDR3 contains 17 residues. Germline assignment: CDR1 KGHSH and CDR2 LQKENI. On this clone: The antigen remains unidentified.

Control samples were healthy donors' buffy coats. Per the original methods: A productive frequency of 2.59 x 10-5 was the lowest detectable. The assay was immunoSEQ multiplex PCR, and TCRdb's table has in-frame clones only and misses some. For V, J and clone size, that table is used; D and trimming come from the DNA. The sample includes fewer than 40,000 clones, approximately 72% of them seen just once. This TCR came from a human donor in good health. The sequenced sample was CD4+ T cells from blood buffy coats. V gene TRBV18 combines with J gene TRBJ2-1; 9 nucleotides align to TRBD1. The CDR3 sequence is CASSRDTGGDGYNEQFF. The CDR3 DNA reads TGTGCCAGCTCACGAGATACAGGGGGCGACGGATACAATGAGCAGTTCTTC.